Each of the 5 T cell receptor beta chains below was sequenced from the same sample in a study of shared clonotypes between healthy human individuals. Assay used: immunoSEQ multiplex PCR; TCRdb lists only in-frame clones, some missing. The sample lists about 600,000 clones; around 97% were seen once. The material sequenced was naive CD4+ T cells sorted from blood. Subset given: CD45RA+ positively selected. All receptors come from a woman under 40 in good health.

The genes are TRBV5-1 and TRBJ2-7; the match to TRBD2 covers 14 bases. CDR1 SGHRS and CDR2 YFSETQ come from the germline V gene. V dropped 5 bases and J dropped 6; count of bases not matched to a gene: 10. This CDR3 is 16 amino acids long. The CDR3 bases are TGCGCCAGCAGTTCCACGCGGACTAGCGGGAGGCCCGAGCAGTACTTC. Its translation is CASSSTRTSGRPEQYF.

The chain has TRBV18 and TRBJ2-1; weak D call: TRBD1 (6 bases). This CDR3 spans 14 amino acids. Germline values: CDR1 KGHSH, CDR2 LQKENI. Trimming took off 1 base at V and 4 bases at J, with 8 bases between the two ends. The CDR3: CASSPQDSYNEQFF. The CDR3 region has the DNA TGTGCCAGCTCACCACAGGACAGTTACAATGAGCAGTTCTTC.

V usage is TRBV27 and J usage is TRBJ2-1, with TRBD2 matching 7 bases. The CDR3 has 14 amino acids. The junction had 10 bases not matched to a gene; V was cut back by 4 bases and J by 10 bases. Germline CDR1 MNHEY, CDR2 SMNVEV (reference sequence). DNA for the CDR3: TGTGCCAGCAGTTCAGCGGGAAGGGATGGAGAGCAGTTCTTC. It is translated as CASSSAGRDGEQFF.

The rearrangement links TRBV4-1 to TRBJ2-1, with 10 bases that match TRBD2. Germline CDR1 is MGHRA and CDR2 is YSYEKL. CDR3 length equals 16 residues. Trimming at V came to 4 bases and at J to 7 bases, leaving 10 bases not matched to a gene. The CDR3 DNA is TGCGCCAGCAGCCGCGAGACTAGCGGGCCTTCTAATGAGCAGTTCTTC. It specifies CASSRETSGPSNEQFF.

The chain is built from TRBV5-6 and TRBJ1-1; maybe TRBD1 (5 bases). Germline lookup yields CDR1 SGHDT and CDR2 YYEEEE. This CDR3 has 15 residues. Between the trimmed V and J ends, which lost 3 bases and 1 base, there was a span of 13 bases. In nucleotides, the CDR3 is TGTGCCAGCAGCTCTGAGGAGCAGGGGAACACTGAAGCTTTCTTT. Translating it yields CASSSEEQGNTEAFF.